The entry that follows covers one TCR beta chain sequence. Its specificity is unknown. The CDR3 is made up of 14 amino acids. V gave up 4 bases and J gave up 5 bases, with 14 bases separating them. Germline V gene lookup returns CDR1 SGHTA and CDR2 FQGTGA. The sample comes from a study of cytomegalovirus exposure and HLA in healthy donors. Primers included in the PCR were 60 Vbeta and 13 Jbeta primers. Produced via immunoSEQ multiplex PCR; TCRdb's table is partial and in-frame only. The sample table sets out 70,000 to 90,000 clones. The study's findings and limits: HLA restriction was apparent for most CMV-associated TCR beta chains in a later analysis.

This TCR was sampled from a man aged 18 to 29 in good health and CMV-seropositive. The rearrangement uses TRBV7-3 and TRBJ1-1; no firm D call. Sequencing used PBMCs. The CDR3 spells CASSSEGRATEAFF. The CDR3 DNA is TGTGCCAGCAGCTCCGAGGGCCGAGCGACTGAAGCTTTCTTT.